The source of this T cell receptor (beta chain) is a study of shared clonotypes between healthy human individuals. CDR1 SGHTA and CDR2 FQGNSA come from the germline V gene. V lost 5 bases to trimming and J lost 5 bases; unmatched junction nucleotides: 14. CDR3 length: 16 residues. Every subset's genomic DNA went evenly onto several immunoSEQ plates. Here immunoSEQ multiplex PCR was the method, and the copy in TCRdb shows in-frame clones only, minus some. Of some 980,000 clones in the sample, 76% were seen once. Sequenced sample: memory CD4+ T cells sorted from blood. Described subset: CD45RA-negative fraction. This TCR came from a man younger than 35 in good health. The chain employs TRBV7-2 and TRBJ1-2; 7 nucleotides line up with TRBD1. Written as DNA, the CDR3 is TGTGCCAGCAGCCCGGTGGGTGCAGGGGGAATTTATGGCTACACCTTC. Amino acid sequence: CASSPVGAGGIYGYTF.